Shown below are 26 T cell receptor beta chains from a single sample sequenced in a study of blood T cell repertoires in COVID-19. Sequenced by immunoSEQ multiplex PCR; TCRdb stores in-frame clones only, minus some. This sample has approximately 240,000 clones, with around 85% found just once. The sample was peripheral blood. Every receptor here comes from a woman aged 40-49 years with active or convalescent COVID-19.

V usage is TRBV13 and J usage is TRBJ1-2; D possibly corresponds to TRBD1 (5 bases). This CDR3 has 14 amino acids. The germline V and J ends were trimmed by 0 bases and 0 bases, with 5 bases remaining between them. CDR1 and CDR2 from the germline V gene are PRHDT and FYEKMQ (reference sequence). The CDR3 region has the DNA TGTGCCAGCAGCTTAGGACAGGCTAACTATGGCTACACCTTC. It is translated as CASSLGQANYGYTF.

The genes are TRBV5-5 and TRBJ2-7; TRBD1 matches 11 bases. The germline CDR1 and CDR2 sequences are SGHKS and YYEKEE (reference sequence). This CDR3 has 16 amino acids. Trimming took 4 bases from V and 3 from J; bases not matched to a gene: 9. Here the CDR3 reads CASSQIGTGGGYEQYF. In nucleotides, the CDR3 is TGTGCCAGCAGCCAAATAGGGACAGGGGGTGGCTACGAGCAGTACTTC. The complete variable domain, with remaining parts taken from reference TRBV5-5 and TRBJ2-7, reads DAGVTQSPTHLIKTRGQQVTLRCSPISGHKSVSWYQQVLGQGPQFIFQYYEKEERGRGNFPDRFSARQFPNYSSELNVNALLLGDSALYLCASSQIGTGGGYEQYFGPGTRLTVT.

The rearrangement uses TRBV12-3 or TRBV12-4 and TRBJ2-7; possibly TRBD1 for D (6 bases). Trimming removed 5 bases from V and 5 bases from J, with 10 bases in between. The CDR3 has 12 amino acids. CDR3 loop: CASSKQGHEQYF. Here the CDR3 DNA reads TGTGCCAGCAGTAAACAGGGCCACGAGCAGTACTTC.

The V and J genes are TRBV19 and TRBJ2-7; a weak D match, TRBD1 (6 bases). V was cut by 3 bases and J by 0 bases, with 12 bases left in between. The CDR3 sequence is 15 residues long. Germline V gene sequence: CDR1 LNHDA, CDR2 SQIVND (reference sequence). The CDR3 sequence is CASSIGRGNSYEQYF. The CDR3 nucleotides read TGTGCCAGTAGTATCGGCAGGGGAAACTCCTACGAGCAGTACTTC.

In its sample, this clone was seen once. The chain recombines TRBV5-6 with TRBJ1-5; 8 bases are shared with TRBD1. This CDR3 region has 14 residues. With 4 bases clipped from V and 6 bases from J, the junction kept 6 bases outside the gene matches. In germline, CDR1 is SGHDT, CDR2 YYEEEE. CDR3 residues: CASSRDRGAQPQHF. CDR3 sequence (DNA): TGTGCCAGCAGCCGCGACAGGGGAGCTCAGCCCCAGCATTTT.

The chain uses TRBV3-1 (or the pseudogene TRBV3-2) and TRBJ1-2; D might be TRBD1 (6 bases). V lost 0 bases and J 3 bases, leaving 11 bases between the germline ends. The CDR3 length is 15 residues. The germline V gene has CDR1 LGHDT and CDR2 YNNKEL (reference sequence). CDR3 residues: CASSQDPQGYYGYTF. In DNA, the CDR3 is TGTGCCAGCAGCCAAGACCCACAGGGTTACTATGGCTACACCTTC.

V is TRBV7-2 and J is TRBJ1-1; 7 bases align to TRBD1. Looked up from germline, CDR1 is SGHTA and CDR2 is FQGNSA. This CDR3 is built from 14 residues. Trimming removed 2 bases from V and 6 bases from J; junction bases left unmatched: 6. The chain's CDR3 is CASSLQPTGAEAFF. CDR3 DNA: TGTGCCAGCAGCTTACAACCTACAGGGGCTGAAGCTTTCTTT.

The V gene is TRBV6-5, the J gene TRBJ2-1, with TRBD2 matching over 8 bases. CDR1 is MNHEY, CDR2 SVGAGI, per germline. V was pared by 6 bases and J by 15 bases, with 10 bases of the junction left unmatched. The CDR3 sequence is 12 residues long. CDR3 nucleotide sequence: TGTGCCAGCAGGGATCCGGGGGGGCGGTCGTTCTTC. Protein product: CASRDPGGRSFF.

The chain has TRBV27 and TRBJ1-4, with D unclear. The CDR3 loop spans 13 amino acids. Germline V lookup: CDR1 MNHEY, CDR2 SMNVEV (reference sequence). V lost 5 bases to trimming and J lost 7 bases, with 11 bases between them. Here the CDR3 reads CASSPRRGEKLFF. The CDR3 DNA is TGTGCCAGCAGTCCCCGTCGAGGTGAAAAACTGTTTTTT.

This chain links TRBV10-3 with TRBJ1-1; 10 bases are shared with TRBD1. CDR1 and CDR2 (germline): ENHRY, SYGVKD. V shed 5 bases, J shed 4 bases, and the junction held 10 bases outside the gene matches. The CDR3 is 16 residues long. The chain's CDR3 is CAISRGQGLITTEAFF. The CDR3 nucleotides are TGTGCCATCAGTCGGGGACAGGGGTTAATAACCACTGAAGCTTTCTTT.

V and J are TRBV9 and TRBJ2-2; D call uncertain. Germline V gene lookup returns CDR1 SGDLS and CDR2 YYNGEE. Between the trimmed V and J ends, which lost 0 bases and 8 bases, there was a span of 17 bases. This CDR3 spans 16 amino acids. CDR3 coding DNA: TGTGCCAGCAGCGTAGAAGAGTCTAGGATTGGTGGGGAGCTGTTTTTT. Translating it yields CASSVEESRIGGELFF.

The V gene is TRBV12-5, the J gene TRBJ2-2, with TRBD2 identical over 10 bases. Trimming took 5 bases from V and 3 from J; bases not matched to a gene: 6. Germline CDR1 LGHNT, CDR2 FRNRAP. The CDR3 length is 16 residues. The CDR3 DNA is TGTGCTAGTGGTGGGAGGACTAGCGGATACACCGGGGAGCTGTTTTTT. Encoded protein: CASGGRTSGYTGELFF.

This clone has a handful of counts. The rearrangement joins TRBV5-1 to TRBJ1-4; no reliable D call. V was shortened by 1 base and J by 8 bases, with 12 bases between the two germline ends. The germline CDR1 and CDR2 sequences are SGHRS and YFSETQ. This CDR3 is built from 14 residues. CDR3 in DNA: TGCGCCAGCAGCTTGCCCGGGGAAGGCGAAAAACTGTTTTTT. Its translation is CASSLPGEGEKLFF.

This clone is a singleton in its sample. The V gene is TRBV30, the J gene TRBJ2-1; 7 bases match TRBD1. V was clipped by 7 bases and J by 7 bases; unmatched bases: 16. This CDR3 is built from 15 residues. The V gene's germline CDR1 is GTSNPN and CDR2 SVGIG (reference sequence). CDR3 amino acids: CASSTTSGRGNEQFF. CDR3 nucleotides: TGTGCCTCGTCTACTACCTCGGGCAGGGGGAATGAGCAGTTCTTC.

CDR3 sequence reads: CASSPTGTGLPDTQYF. CDR3 nucleotide sequence: TGTGCCAGCAGCCCAACCGGGACAGGGTTGCCAGATACGCAGTATTTT. The chain joins TRBV3-1 (or the pseudogene TRBV3-2) to TRBJ2-3, with 9 bases identical to TRBD1. With V trimmed by 4 bases and J by 4 bases, 9 bases remained unmatched. The length of the CDR3 is 16 residues. Germline-derived CDR1 and CDR2 are LGHDT and YNNKEL (reference sequence).

Written as DNA, the CDR3 is TGTGCCTCAACAGGGGAGGAGAACTATGGCTACACCTTC. Its protein product is CASTGEENYGYTF. The rearrangement joins TRBV30 to TRBJ1-2; 7 bases are a match to TRBD1. Trimming cost V 7 bases and J 2 bases; bases outside gene matches: 7. The CDR3 is 13 residues long. Germline V gives CDR1 GTSNPN, CDR2 SVGIG (reference sequence).

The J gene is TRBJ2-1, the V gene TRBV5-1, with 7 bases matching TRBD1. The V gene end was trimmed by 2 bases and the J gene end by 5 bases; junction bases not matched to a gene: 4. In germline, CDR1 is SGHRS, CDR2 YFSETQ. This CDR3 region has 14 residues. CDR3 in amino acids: CASSLQTGNNEQFF. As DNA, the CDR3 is TGCGCCAGCAGCTTACAGACAGGGAACAATGAGCAGTTCTTC.

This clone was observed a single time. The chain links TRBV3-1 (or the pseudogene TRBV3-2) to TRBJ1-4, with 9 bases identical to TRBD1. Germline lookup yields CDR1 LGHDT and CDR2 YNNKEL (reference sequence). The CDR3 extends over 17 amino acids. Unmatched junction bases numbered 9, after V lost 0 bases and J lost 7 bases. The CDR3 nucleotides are TGTGCCAGCAGCCAAGATCGGGGAGGGACAGGGAGTGAAAAACTGTTTTTT. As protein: CASSQDRGGTGSEKLFF.

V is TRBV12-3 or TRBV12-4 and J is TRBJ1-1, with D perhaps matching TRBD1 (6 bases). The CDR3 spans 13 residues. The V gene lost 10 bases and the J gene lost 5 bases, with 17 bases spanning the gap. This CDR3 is CATRTEMSTEAFF. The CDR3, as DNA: TGTGCCACCAGGACAGAGATGAGTACTGAAGCTTTCTTT.

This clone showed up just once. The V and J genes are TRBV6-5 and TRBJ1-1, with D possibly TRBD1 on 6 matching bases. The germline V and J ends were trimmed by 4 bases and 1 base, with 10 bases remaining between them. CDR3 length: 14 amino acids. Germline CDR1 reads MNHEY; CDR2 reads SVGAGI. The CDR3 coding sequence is TGTGCCAGCAGTTCCCCCAGGGGGAACACTGAAGCTTTCTTT. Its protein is CASSSPRGNTEAFF.

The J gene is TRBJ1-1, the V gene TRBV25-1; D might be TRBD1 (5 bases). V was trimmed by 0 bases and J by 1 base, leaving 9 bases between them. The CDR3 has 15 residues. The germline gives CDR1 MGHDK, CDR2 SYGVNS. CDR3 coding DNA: TGTGCCAGCAGTGAATACAGGGTAGAGAACACTGAAGCTTTCTTT. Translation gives CASSEYRVENTEAFF.

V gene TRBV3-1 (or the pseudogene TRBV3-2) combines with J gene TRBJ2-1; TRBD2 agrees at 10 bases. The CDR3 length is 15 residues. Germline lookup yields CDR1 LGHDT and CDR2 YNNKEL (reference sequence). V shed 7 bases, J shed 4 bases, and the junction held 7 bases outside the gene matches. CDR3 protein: CASTLSGGTYNEQFF. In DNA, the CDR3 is TGTGCCAGCACCCTTAGCGGGGGGACATACAATGAGCAGTTCTTC.

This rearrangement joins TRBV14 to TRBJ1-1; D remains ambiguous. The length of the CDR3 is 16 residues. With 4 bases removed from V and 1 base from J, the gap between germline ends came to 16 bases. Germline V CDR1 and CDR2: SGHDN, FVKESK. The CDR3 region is CASSPRAAAPNTEAFF. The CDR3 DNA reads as TGTGCCAGCAGCCCCCGTGCGGCAGCCCCGAACACTGAAGCTTTCTTT.

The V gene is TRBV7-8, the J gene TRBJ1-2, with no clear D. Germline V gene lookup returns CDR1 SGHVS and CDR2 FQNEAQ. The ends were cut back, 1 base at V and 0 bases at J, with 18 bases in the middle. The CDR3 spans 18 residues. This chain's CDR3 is CASSLGLRNSVANYGYTF. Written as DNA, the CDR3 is TGTGCCAGCAGCTTAGGGCTTAGAAACAGTGTAGCTAACTATGGCTACACCTTC.

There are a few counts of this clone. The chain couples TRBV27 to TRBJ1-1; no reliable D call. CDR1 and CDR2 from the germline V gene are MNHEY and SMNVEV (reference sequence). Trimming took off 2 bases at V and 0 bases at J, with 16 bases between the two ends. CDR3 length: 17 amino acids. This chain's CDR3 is CASSLRSRRAMNTEAFF. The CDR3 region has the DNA TGTGCCAGCAGTTTACGATCAAGGAGGGCCATGAACACTGAAGCTTTCTTT.

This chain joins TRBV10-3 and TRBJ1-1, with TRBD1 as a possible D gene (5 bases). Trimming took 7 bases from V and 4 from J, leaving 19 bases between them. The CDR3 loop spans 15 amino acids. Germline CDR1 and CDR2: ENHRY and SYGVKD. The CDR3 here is CAITRAGFGSTEAFF. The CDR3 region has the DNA TGTGCCATCACCCGAGCAGGGTTCGGGAGCACTGAAGCTTTCTTT.